The rows below give T cell receptor beta chains drawn from one sample of a study of blood T cell repertoires in COVID-19. This table comes from immunoSEQ multiplex PCR, and its TCRdb copy is limited to in-frame clones, with some not included. In the table there are more than 60,000 clones, 84% of which are singletons. The sequenced sample consisted of peripheral blood. These receptor sequences come from a man between 45 and 60 years old with COVID-19, enrolled during active disease. Both conserved end residues are part of each CDR3. D genes are given only for firm matches. Clone size is not always given. Where it is, it says once, few, many or a class for expanded clones.

-	TRBV15	13	TRBJ2-1	-	TGTGCCACCAGCAGAGTAGCAGGGGCTGAGCAGTTCTTC	CATSRVAGAEQFF
-	TRBV10-1	15	TRBJ1-1	TRBD1	TGCGCCAGCAGTGAGGGACAGGGGAAATACACTGAAGCTTTCTTT	CASSEGQGKYTEAFF
-	TRBV7-2	13	TRBJ2-5	-	TGTGCCAGCACCTTAGAGAGGGTGGAGACCCAGTACTTC	CASTLERVETQYF
-	TRBV11-2	14	TRBJ2-7	TRBD1	TGTGCCAGCACCTCCGGGACAGGGTCCTACGAGCAGTACTTC	CASTSGTGSYEQYF
-	TRBV2	12	TRBJ2-7	-	TGTGCCAGCAACGACAGGACCTACGAGCAGTACTTC	CASNDRTYEQYF
-	TRBV12-3/TRBV12-4	12	TRBJ1-1	-	TGTGCCAGCGGATCTTCGAGCGCTGAAGCTTTCTTT	CASGSSSAEAFF
-	TRBV11-2	17	TRBJ2-1	TRBD1	TGTGCCAGCAGAACAGGGAAGGGACAGGGAGTCTACAATGAGCAGTTCTTC	CASRTGKGQGVYNEQFF
-	TRBV2	16	TRBJ1-4	-	TGTGCCAGCAGTGAAGTGGGAGGGGGATCAGATGAAAAACTGTTTTTT	CASSEVGGGSDEKLFF
-	TRBV10-1	13	TRBJ2-4	TRBD1	TGCGCCAGCAGTGACCCGGGACAGAACATTCAGTACTTC	CASSDPGQNIQYF
-	TRBV5-1	13	TRBJ2-3	-	TGCGCCAGCAGCACTAGACAGGACTCCCAAAGGTATTTT	CASSTRQDSQRYF
-	TRBV6-6	17	TRBJ2-6	-	TGTGCCAGCAGTCACCTAAAGGGGGTCTCTGGGGCCAACGTCCTGACTTTC	CASSHLKGVSGANVLTF
-	TRBV7-9	14	TRBJ1-1	TRBD1	TGTGCCAGCAGCTTATCTTCCCGGACAGGTGAAGCTTTCTTT	CASSLSSRTGEAFF
-	TRBV6-6	16	TRBJ2-2	-	TGTGCCAGCAGTTACCCCCCAAGCGGAAACACCGGGGAGCTGTTTTTT	CASSYPPSGNTGELFF
-	TRBV19	15	TRBJ1-2	-	TGTGCCAGTAACACGGAGCAGGGAGGGAACTATGGCTACACCTTC	CASNTEQGGNYGYTF
-	TRBV28	15	TRBJ2-7	TRBD2	TGTGCCAGCAGTTTATACAGCGGGGGGGCCTACGAGCAGTACTTC	CASSLYSGGAYEQYF
once	TRBV27	16	TRBJ2-6	-	TGTGCCAGCAGTTTAGGAGTTTACTCTGGGGCCAACGTCCTGACTTTC	CASSLGVYSGANVLTF
-	TRBV25-1	13	TRBJ1-1	TRBD1	TGTGCCAGCAGTGCTTCTCCCACGGACAGGGCTTTCTTT	CASSASPTDRAFF
-	TRBV11-2	13	TRBJ2-7	-	TGTGCCAGCAGCTTATTGACGGCTGAGGTACTGTACTTC	CASSLLTAEVLYF
-	TRBV28	16	TRBJ2-5	TRBD2	TGTGCCAGCAGCCGGGGGACTAGCGGGGACCAAGAGACCCAGTACTTC	CASSRGTSGDQETQYF
-	TRBV19	13	TRBJ1-5	-	TGTGCCAGTACTGGGGCACGCAATCAGCCCCAGCATTTT	CASTGARNQPQHF
-	TRBV3-1/TRBV3-2	12	TRBJ2-7	-	TGTGCCAGCAGCCCGAGGGCCTACGAGCAGTACTTC	CASSPRAYEQYF
few	TRBV13	17	TRBJ2-2	TRBD2	TGTGCCAGCAGCGCCCTGCGGCTAGCGGAAGACACCGGGGAGCTGTTTTTT	CASSALRLAEDTGELFF
-	TRBV5-4	15	TRBJ2-1	TRBD2	TGTGCCAGCAGCCGGGGGGGCTCTATGTGGGATGAGCAGTTCTTC	CASSRGGSMWDEQFF
-	TRBV10-2	15	TRBJ2-7	TRBD1	TGCGCCAGCAGTGACTTTGGACAGGGTACAGCTGAGCAGTACTTC	CASSDFGQGTAEQYF
-	TRBV27	13	TRBJ2-7	TRBD1	TGTGCCAGCAGTTGGGACAGAACCTACGAGCAGTACTTC	CASSWDRTYEQYF
-	TRBV5-1	13	TRBJ1-4	-	TGCGCCAGCAGCGCGGCAGGGTATGAAAAACTGTTTTTT	CASSAAGYEKLFF
-	TRBV10-3	18	TRBJ1-2	-	TGTGCCATCAGTGGGGGCCAGGGCTTCGGCGTTACTAACTATGGCTACACCTTC	CAISGGQGFGVTNYGYTF
-	TRBV7-3	13	TRBJ1-2	-	TGTGCCAGCAGCCTCTCGGGTGACTATGGCTACACCTTC	CASSLSGDYGYTF
-	TRBV7-9	15	TRBJ1-5	-	TGTGCCAGCAGCTTAGGAGACAGTCCCAATCAGCCCCAGCATTTT	CASSLGDSPNQPQHF
-	TRBV3-1/TRBV3-2	15	TRBJ2-1	TRBD2	TGTGCCAGCAGCCAGGGTAGCGGGGGGGCCAATGAGCAGTTCTTC	CASSQGSGGANEQFF
-	TRBV5-6	14	TRBJ2-2	-	TGTGCCAGCAGCTGGGCGGGCCGAACCGGGGAGCTGTTTTTT	CASSWAGRTGELFF
-	TRBV27	13	TRBJ2-2	-	TGTGCCAGCAGTTACGAGATTCCCGGGGAGCTGTTTTTT	CASSYEIPGELFF
-	TRBV6-2/TRBV6-3	13	TRBJ1-2	-	TGTGCCAGCAGTGACACCGCTAACTATGGCTACACCTTC	CASSDTANYGYTF
-	TRBV19	16	TRBJ1-1	TRBD1	TGTGCCAGTAGTATCCCCCCTCGGACAGGTTGGACTGAAGCTTTCTTT	CASSIPPRTGWTEAFF
-	TRBV27	12	TRBJ1-1	-	TGTGCCAGCAGTCCACAGGGAACTGAAGCTTTCTTT	CASSPQGTEAFF
few	TRBV2	16	TRBJ1-3	-	TGTGCCAGCAGTGAACGGTCACCTCACTCTGGAAACACCATATATTTT	CASSERSPHSGNTIYF
-	TRBV7-9	14	TRBJ2-3	-	TGTGCCAGCACCCCCGACAGTAGCACAGATACGCAGTATTTT	CASTPDSSTDTQYF
-	TRBV5-4	15	TRBJ2-7	TRBD1	TGTGCCAGCAGCTCCGGACAGGTGCACTCCTACGAGCAGTACTTC	CASSSGQVHSYEQYF
-	TRBV19	16	TRBJ2-1	TRBD2	TGTGCCACATCCCTGGGTAGCGGGGCTTCCTACAATGAGCAGTTCTTC	CATSLGSGASYNEQFF
-	TRBV2	15	TRBJ1-5	-	TGTGCCAGCACTGGCCGAGTGTGGGGGGATCAGCCCCAGCATTTT	CASTGRVWGDQPQHF
-	TRBV25-1	15	TRBJ1-5	-	TGTGCCAGCAGTGAATCAGGTCTGAGCAATCAGCCCCAGCATTTT	CASSESGLSNQPQHF